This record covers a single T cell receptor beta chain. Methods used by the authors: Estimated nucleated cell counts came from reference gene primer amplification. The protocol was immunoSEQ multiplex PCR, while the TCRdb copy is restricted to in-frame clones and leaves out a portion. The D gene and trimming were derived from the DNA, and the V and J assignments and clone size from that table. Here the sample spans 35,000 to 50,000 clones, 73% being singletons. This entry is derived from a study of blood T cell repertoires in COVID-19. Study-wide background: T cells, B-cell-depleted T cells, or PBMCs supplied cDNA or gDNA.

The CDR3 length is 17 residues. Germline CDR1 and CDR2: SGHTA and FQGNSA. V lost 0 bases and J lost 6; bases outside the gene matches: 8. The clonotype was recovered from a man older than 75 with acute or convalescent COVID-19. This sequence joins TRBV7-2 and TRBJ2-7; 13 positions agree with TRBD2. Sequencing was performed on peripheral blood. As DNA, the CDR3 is TGTGCCAGCAGCTTAGCGTCCGGGACTAGCGGGATAGTCGAGCAGTACTTC. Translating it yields CASSLASGTSGIVEQYF. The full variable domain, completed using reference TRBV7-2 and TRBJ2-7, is GAGVSQSPSNKVTEKGKDVELRCDPISGHTALYWYRQSLGQGLEFLIYFQGNSAPDKSGLPSDRFSAERTGGSVSTLTIQRTQQEDSAVYLCASSLASGTSGIVEQYFGPGTRLTVT.